This TCR beta chain was identified during a study of shared clonotypes between healthy human individuals. Points on this clone: Its antigen is currently unknown.

Whole-study findings and limits: Four donors shared roughly 5% of their naive CD4 clonotypes.

V shed 0 bases and J shed 1 base, with 11 bases lying between them. CDR1 is SGHRS and CDR2 is YFSETQ in the germline V gene. The CDR3 consists of 15 residues. Recent acute infections and vaccinations were absent in the healthy HIV-negative adult donors. An assay was performed, and its level was deep. Profiling relied on immunoSEQ multiplex PCR, and the TCRdb table lists in-frame clones only, not all of them. The profile shows over a million clones, about three quarters of them singletons. The TCR comes from a man aged 18-30 years in good health. V gene TRBV5-1 combines with J gene TRBJ2-7, with no clear D. The sample taken for sequencing was memory CD4+ T cells sorted from blood. Subset denoted: CD45RA-negative fraction. The CDR3 DNA reads TGCGCCAGCAGCTTGGGCGTCGAGACGTCCTACGAGCAGTACTTC. Translation: CASSLGVETSYEQYF.